Each of the 13 T cell receptor beta chains below was sequenced from the same sample in a study of shared clonotypes between healthy human individuals. CD45RO negativity and positive selection for CCR7 defined naive CD8 cells, a population that excluded terminally differentiated effector memory CD45RA+ cells. Only in-frame clones appear in the TCRdb table, and some are missing; sequencing was by immunoSEQ multiplex PCR. Here the sample spans roughly 2.1 million clones, approximately 94% being singletons. Input material: naive CD8+ T cells from PBMCs. These TCRs come from a young man in good health. Some clones in this sample may be carry-over from other donors' samples.

The genes are TRBV5-1 and TRBJ2-1; D not certain. V was trimmed by 0 bases and J by 5 bases, leaving 15 bases between them. The V gene's germline CDR1 is SGHRS and CDR2 YFSETQ. The CDR3 runs to 16 residues. The CDR3 loop reads CASSLELTRVHNEQFF. CDR3 in DNA: TGCGCCAGCAGCTTGGAGTTGACAAGGGTCCACAATGAGCAGTTCTTC.

J is TRBJ2-7 and V is TRBV14; possible D gene TRBD2, 5 bases. With 1 base removed from V and 0 bases from J, the gap between germline ends came to 13 bases. This CDR3 has 16 amino acids. From germline, CDR1 is SGHDN and CDR2 FVKESK. The CDR3 sequence: CASSQVEGERSYEQYF. For the CDR3, the DNA is TGTGCCAGCAGCCAAGTAGAGGGAGAGCGCTCCTACGAGCAGTACTTC.

Worth noting for this clone: The sample holds other DNA sequences that translate to the same CDR3. The chain recombines TRBV29-1 with TRBJ2-7; D remains unclear. The CDR3 covers 11 residues. Germline V gives CDR1 SQVTM, CDR2 ANQGSEA. Trimming cost V 6 bases and J 3 bases, with 9 bases left between them. The CDR3 loop is CSVRKNYEQYF. The CDR3 bases are TGCAGCGTCCGCAAGAACTACGAGCAGTACTTC.

The chain links TRBV7-3 to TRBJ2-3; D is perhaps TRBD1 (6 bases). Trimming cost V 5 bases and J 1 base, with 13 bases left between them. The germline CDR1 and CDR2 sequences are SGHTA and FQGTGA. The CDR3 is made up of 15 amino acids. The chain's CDR3 is CASSHGTSGTDTQYF. In DNA, the CDR3 is TGTGCCAGCAGCCATGGGACATCTGGCACAGATACGCAGTATTTT.

This chain connects TRBV28 to TRBJ2-7, with D hard to call. The CDR3 covers 12 residues. V lost 7 bases, J lost 4 bases, and 11 bases lay in between. Germline CDR1 MDHEN, CDR2 SYDVKM. In DNA, the CDR3 is TGTGCCAGCACCCTTAGTGGGTACGAGCAGTACTTC. It yields the protein CASTLSGYEQYF.

The chain combines TRBV7-9 with TRBJ2-1; 12 nucleotides align to TRBD2. There are 16 residues in the CDR3. V was pared by 1 base and J by 9 bases, with 7 bases of the junction left unmatched. The germline V gene has CDR1 SEHNR and CDR2 FQNEAQ (reference sequence). The CDR3 DNA follows: TGTGCCAGCAGCTTAGATCCTAGCGGGAGGGCCAGTGAGCAGTTCTTC. It codes for CASSLDPSGRASEQFF.

This chain links TRBV9 with TRBJ2-7, with 8 bases fitting TRBD1. The CDR3 has 14 residues. V trimming: 3 bases; J trimming: 3 bases; junction bases outside the gene matches: 5. CDR1 SGDLS and CDR2 YYNGEE come from the germline V gene. CDR3 sequence: CASSAGQEYYEQYF. CDR3 nucleotides: TGTGCCAGCAGCGCGGGACAGGAATACTACGAGCAGTACTTC.

About this clone itself: This CDR3 is also generated by other DNA sequences in the sample. This chain connects TRBV27 to TRBJ1-1; D perhaps matches TRBD1 (5 bases). Germline CDR1 and CDR2: MNHEY and SMNVEV (reference sequence). The CDR3 sequence is 13 residues long. The V end lost 3 bases, the J end lost 1 base, and 6 bases lay between the germline ends. The DNA of the CDR3 is TGTGCCAGCAGTTTTCAGGGGAACACTGAAGCTTTCTTT. It specifies CASSFQGNTEAFF.

V is TRBV6-4 and J is TRBJ2-1; 9 bases map to TRBD2. The germline CDR1 and CDR2 sequences are MRHNA and SNTAGT. V lost 1 base and J lost 3; bases outside the gene matches: 4. The CDR3 has 16 residues. This chain's CDR3 is CASSDYRTSDYNEQFF. The CDR3 bases are TGTGCCAGCAGTGACTATAGGACTAGCGACTACAATGAGCAGTTCTTC.

The V call is TRBV5-5, the J call TRBJ2-7; D is perhaps TRBD2 (5 bases). Germline V gene lookup returns CDR1 SGHKS and CDR2 YYEKEE (reference sequence). V gave up 1 base and J gave up 9 bases, with 14 bases separating them. The CDR3 has 13 amino acids. DNA of the CDR3: TGTGCCAGCAGCTTGATGCCCCATCGGGGGCAGTACTTC. Translating it yields CASSLMPHRGQYF.

This chain links TRBV28 with TRBJ2-1; D is unresolved. The V gene's germline CDR1 is MDHEN and CDR2 SYDVKM. Trimming cost V 3 bases and J 4 bases, with 19 bases left between them. The CDR3 is made up of 17 amino acids. In DNA, the CDR3 is TGTGCCAGCAGTTTGACCCAGTTGTGGTCGCGATACAATGAGCAGTTCTTC. Translated, it gives CASSLTQLWSRYNEQFF.

This rearrangement joins TRBV2 to TRBJ2-3, with 10 bases that match TRBD2. Unmatched junction bases numbered 9, after V lost 11 bases and J lost 4 bases. The CDR3 spans 14 residues. Germline CDR1 SNHLY, CDR2 FYNNEI. The CDR3 DNA follows: TGTGCCCGAGCAGAGCGGGAGGGCGCAGATACGCAGTATTTT. Its translation is CARAEREGADTQYF. The variable domain in full, with the rest retrieved from reference TRBV2 and TRBJ2-3, is EPEVTQTPSHQVTQMGQEVILRCVPISNHLYFYWYRQILGQKVEFLVSFYNNEISEKSEIFDDQFSVERPDGSNFTLKIRSTKLEDSAMYFCARAEREGADTQYFGPGTRLTVL.

The J gene is TRBJ2-1, the V gene TRBV28; possible D gene TRBD1, 5 bases. With 2 bases removed from V and 5 bases from J, the gap between germline ends came to 10 bases. Germline V gene data show CDR1 as MDHEN and CDR2 as SYDVKM. The CDR3 is 14 amino acids. CDR3 sequence: CASSLGALNNEQFF. For the CDR3, the DNA is TGTGCCAGCAGTTTAGGGGCACTAAACAATGAGCAGTTCTTC.